One sample yielded the 13 T cell receptor beta chains listed below, sequenced in a study of blood T cell repertoires in COVID-19 (dated by TCRdb to 2018 to 2020). Library preparation employed the immunoSEQ multiplex PCR assay. As stored in TCRdb, this immuneACCESS dataset retains in-frame rearrangements with V and J assigned. A fraction of the clones does not appear; measured against another copy, unresolved V genes explain less than half of the discrepancy, and the remainder lacks a known reason. The sample table contains some 150,000 clones; only one count was recorded for about 87% of them. Roughly 1% of the sample comes from the top ten. Source material: peripheral blood. These receptors were collected from a woman aged 45-65 years with acute or convalescent COVID-19.

The rearrangement links TRBV2 to TRBJ1-6; TRBD1 matches 7 bases. The V segment lost 8 bases and the J segment 11 bases; nucleotides outside the gene matches: 12. This CDR3 has 14 amino acids. Germline loops: CDR1 SNHLY, CDR2 FYNNEI. CDR3 nucleotides: TGTGCCAGCCAACTGGACAGGCCAAGGGCACCCCTCCACTTT. Protein sequence: CASQLDRPRAPLHF.

This rearrangement joins TRBV5-6 to TRBJ2-7; TRBD1 aligns across 7 bases. J lost 0 bases, V lost 4 bases, and 7 bases had no gene match. The germline V gene has CDR1 SGHDT and CDR2 YYEEEE. The CDR3 has 15 amino acids. CDR3: CASSPEGAISYEQYF. The CDR3 bases are TGTGCCAGCAGCCCCGAGGGGGCTATCTCCTACGAGCAGTACTTC.

Comment on this clone: Other DNA sequences in this sample translate to the same CDR3. This chain links TRBV24-1 with TRBJ2-7, with 7 bases lining up with TRBD1. The trim removed 4 bases at V and 4 bases at J, leaving 6 bases unmatched. This CDR3 contains 14 residues. CDR1 and CDR2 (germline): KGHDR, SFDVKD. The CDR3 DNA sequence: TGTGCCACCAGTGACCCGGGACAGTCGTACGAGCAGTACTTC. Translated, it gives CATSDPGQSYEQYF.

This chain uses TRBV5-4 with TRBJ2-3, with 7 bases that match TRBD2. The germline V gene encodes CDR1 SGHNT and CDR2 YYREEE (reference sequence). V was clipped by 3 bases and J by 5 bases; unmatched bases: 9. CDR3 length equals 15 residues. This CDR3 reads CASSSGGADEDTQYF. CDR3 nucleotide sequence: TGTGCCAGCAGCTCGGGGGGAGCAGATGAAGATACGCAGTATTTT.

As DNA, the CDR3 is TGTGCCACCAGCAGAGATCCGACGACAGGGCTCCACGAGCAGTACTTC. It yields the protein CATSRDPTTGLHEQYF. V gene TRBV15 combines with J gene TRBJ2-7; 7 nucleotides align to TRBD1. Germline V gene sequence: CDR1 LNHNV, CDR2 YYDKDF (reference sequence). Trimming at V came to 0 bases and at J to 5 bases, leaving 10 bases not matched to a gene. CDR3 size: 16 residues.

The J gene is TRBJ1-5, the V gene TRBV3-1 (or the pseudogene TRBV3-2), with a possible D match to TRBD1 (5 bases). CDR1 is LGHDT and CDR2 is YNNKEL in the germline V gene (reference sequence). Deletions cut 2 bases from V and 7 bases from J, with 9 bases between. The CDR3 spans 13 residues. Here the CDR3 DNA reads TGTGCCAGCAGCCAAATGCAGGGCCAGCCCCAGCATTTT. It specifies CASSQMQGQPQHF.

This chain uses TRBV9 with TRBJ1-3; D is perhaps TRBD1 (5 bases). Germline loops: CDR1 SGDLS, CDR2 YYNGEE. V was shortened by 3 bases and J by 2 bases, with 15 bases between the two germline ends. CDR3 length: 16 amino acids. The chain's CDR3 is CASSAATGIPGNTIYF. The CDR3 DNA is TGTGCCAGCAGCGCAGCAACAGGTATCCCTGGAAACACCATATATTTT. The full variable domain, its missing parts supplied by reference TRBV9 and TRBJ1-3, is DSGVTQTPKHLITATGQRVTLRCSPRSGDLSVYWYQQSLDQGLQFLIQYYNGEERAKGNILERFSAQQFPDLHSELNLSSLELGDSALYFCASSAATGIPGNTIYFGEGSWLTVV.

The chain combines TRBV7-3 with TRBJ2-3; D is unresolved. The V end lost 4 bases, the J end lost 2 bases, and 7 bases lay between the germline ends. This CDR3 comprises 13 residues. The germline V gene encodes CDR1 SGHTA and CDR2 FQGTGA. CDR3 DNA sequence: TGTGCCAGCAGCTCCAGGAACACAGATACGCAGTATTTT. Translating gives CASSSRNTDTQYF. The variable domain in full, completed from reference TRBV7-3 and TRBJ2-3, reads GAGVSQTPSNKVTEKGKYVELRCDPISGHTALYWYRQSLGQGPEFLIYFQGTGAADDSGLPNDRFFAVRPEGSVSTLKIQRTERGDSAVYLCASSSRNTDTQYFGPGTRLTVL.

This sequence joins TRBV19 and TRBJ2-5, with 13 nucleotides matching TRBD2. The CDR3 totals 16 residues. The V segment lost 3 bases and the J segment 1 base; nucleotides outside the gene matches: 2. Germline V gives CDR1 LNHDA, CDR2 SQIVND (reference sequence). The CDR3 region is CASSMGTSGAQETQYF. CDR3 DNA: TGTGCCAGTAGTATGGGGACTAGCGGGGCCCAAGAGACCCAGTACTTC.

The chain joins TRBV19 to TRBJ2-2; perhaps TRBD1 as D (5 bases). Germline V gene sequence: CDR1 LNHDA, CDR2 SQIVND (reference sequence). The V end lost 1 base, the J end lost 3 bases, and 12 bases lay between the germline ends. The CDR3 has 16 residues. This CDR3 is CASSIGGRSYTGELFF. CDR3 in DNA: TGTGCCAGTAGTATAGGGGGCCGGTCATACACCGGGGAGCTGTTTTTT. Full variable domain (missing parts from reference TRBV19 and TRBJ2-2): DGGITQSPKYLFRKEGQNVTLSCEQNLNHDAMYWYRQDPGQGLRLIYYSQIVNDFQKGDIAEGYSVSREKKESFPLTVTSAQKNPTAFYLCASSIGGRSYTGELFFGEGSRLTVL.

This clone is a singleton in its sample. The rearrangement links TRBV9 to TRBJ1-5; possible D gene TRBD1, 5 bases. The CDR3 totals 15 residues. Trimming cost V 0 bases and J 4 bases, with 11 bases left between them. Looked up from germline, CDR1 is SGDLS and CDR2 is YYNGEE. The CDR3: CASSVGGGTNQPQHF. CDR3 sequence (DNA): TGTGCCAGCAGCGTAGGTGGGGGGACGAATCAGCCCCAGCATTTT.

The chain couples TRBV6-5 to TRBJ1-2; 7 nucleotides align to TRBD1. This CDR3 spans 13 amino acids. Germline CDR1 MNHEY, CDR2 SVGAGI. Trimming took 6 bases from V and 7 from J; bases not matched to a gene: 8. The DNA for the CDR3 is TGTGCCAGCAGCCCGGGACAGAGACTTGGCTACACCTTC. Its protein is CASSPGQRLGYTF.

This clone has a single count. The CDR3 sequence: CASSLASDEKLFF. The DNA of the CDR3 is TGTGCCAGCAGCTTGGCGTCGGATGAAAAACTGTTTTTT. The chain combines TRBV5-6 with TRBJ1-4; D remains ambiguous. The V gene lost 0 bases and the J gene lost 6 bases, with 6 bases spanning the gap. The CDR3 spans 13 residues. Germline V gene sequence: CDR1 SGHDT, CDR2 YYEEEE.